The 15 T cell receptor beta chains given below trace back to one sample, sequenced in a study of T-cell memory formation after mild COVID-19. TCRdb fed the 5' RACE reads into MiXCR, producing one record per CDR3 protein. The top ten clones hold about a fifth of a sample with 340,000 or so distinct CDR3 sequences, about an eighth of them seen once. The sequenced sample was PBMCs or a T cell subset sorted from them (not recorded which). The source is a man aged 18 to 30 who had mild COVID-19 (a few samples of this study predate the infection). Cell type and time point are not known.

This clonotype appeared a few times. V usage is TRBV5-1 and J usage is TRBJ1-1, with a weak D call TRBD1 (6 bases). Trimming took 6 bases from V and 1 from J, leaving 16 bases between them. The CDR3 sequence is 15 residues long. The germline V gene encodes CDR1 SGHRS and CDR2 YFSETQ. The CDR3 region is CASTPGGAWNTEAFF. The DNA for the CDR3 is TGCGCCAGCACCCCGGGGGGGGCTTGGAACACTGAAGCTTTCTTT.

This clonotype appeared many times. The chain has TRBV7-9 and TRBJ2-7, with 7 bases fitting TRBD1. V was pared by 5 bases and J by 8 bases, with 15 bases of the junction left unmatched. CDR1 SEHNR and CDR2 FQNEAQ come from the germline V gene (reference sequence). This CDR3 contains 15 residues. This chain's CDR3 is CASSTSRDSWFQQYF. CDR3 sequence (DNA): TGTGCCAGCAGCACCAGCCGGGACAGTTGGTTTCAGCAGTACTTC. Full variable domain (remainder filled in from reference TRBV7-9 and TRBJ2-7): DTGVSQNPRHKITKRGQNVTFRCDPISEHNRLYWYRQTLGQGPEFLTYFQNEAQLEKSRLLSDRFSAERPKGSFSTLEIQRTEQGDSAMYLCASSTSRDSWFQQYFGPGTRLTVT.

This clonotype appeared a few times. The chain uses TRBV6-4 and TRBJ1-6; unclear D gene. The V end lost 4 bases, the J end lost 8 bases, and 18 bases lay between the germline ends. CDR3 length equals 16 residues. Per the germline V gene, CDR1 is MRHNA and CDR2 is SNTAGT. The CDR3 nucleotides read TGTGCCAGCAGTGCTCGCAAGAGGGAAAGGGATTCACCCCTCCACTTT. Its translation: CASSARKRERDSPLHF.

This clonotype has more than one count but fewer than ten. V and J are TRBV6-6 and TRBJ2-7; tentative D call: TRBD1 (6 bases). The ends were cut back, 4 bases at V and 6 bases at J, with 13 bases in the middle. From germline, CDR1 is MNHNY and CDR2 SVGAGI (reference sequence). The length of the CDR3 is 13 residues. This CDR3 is CASSSGTRPEQYF. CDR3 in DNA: TGTGCCAGCAGTTCGGGGACAAGGCCCGAGCAGTACTTC.

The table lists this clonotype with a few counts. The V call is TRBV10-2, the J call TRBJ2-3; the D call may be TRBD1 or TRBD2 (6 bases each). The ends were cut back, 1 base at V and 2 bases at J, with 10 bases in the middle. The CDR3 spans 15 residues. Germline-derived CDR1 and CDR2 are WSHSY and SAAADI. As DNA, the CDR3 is TGCGCCAGCAGTGAGTACGGGGGCAACACAGATACGCAGTATTTT. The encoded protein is CASSEYGGNTDTQYF.

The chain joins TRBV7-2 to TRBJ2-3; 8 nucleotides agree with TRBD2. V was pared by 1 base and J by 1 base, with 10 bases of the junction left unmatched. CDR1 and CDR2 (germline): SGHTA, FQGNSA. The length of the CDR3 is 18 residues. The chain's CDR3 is CASSLVKSGGPGTDTQYF. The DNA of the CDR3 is TGTGCCAGCAGCTTAGTTAAGAGCGGGGGTCCCGGCACAGATACGCAGTATTTT.

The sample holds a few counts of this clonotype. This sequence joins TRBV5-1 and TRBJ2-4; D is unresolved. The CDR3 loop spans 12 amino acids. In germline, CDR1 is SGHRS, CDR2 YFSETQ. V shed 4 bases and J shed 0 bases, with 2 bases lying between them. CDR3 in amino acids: CASSPAKNIQYF. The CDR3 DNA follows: TGCGCCAGCAGCCCAGCCAAAAACATTCAGTACTTC.

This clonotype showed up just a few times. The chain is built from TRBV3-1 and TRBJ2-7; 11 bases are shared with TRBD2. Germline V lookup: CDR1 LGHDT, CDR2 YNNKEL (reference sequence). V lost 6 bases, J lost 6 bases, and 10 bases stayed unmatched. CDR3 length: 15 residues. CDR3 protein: CASRLAGGGSGEQYF. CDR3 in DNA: TGTGCCAGCAGATTAGCGGGAGGGGGCTCTGGCGAGCAGTACTTC.

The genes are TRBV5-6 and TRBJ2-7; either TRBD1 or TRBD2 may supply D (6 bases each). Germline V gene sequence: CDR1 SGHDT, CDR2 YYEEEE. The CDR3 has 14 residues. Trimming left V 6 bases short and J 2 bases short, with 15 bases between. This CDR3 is CASTYVGGTYEQYV. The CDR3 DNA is TGTGCCAGCACCTATGTAGGGGGGACCTACGAGCAGTACGTC.

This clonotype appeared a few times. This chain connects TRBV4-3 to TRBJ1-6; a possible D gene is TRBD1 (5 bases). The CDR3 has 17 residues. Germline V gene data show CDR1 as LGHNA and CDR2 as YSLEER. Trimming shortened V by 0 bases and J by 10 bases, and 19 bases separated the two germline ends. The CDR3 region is CASSQDLKRRGPSPLHF. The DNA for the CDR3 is TGCGCCAGCAGCCAAGACCTTAAGAGGAGGGGACCATCACCCCTCCACTTT.

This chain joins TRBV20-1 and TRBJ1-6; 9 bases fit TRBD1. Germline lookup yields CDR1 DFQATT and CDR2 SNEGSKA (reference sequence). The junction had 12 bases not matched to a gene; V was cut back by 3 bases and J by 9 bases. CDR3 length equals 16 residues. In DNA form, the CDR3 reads TGCAGTGCTAGGTGGCTTCCGGGACAGGGAAGTTCACCCCTCCACTTT. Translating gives CSARWLPGQGSSPLHF.

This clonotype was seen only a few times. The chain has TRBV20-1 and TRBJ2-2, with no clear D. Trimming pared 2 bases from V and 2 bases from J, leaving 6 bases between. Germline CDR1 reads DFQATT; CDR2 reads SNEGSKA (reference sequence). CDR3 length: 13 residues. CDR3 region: CSARRPNTGELFF. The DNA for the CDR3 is TGCAGTGCTAGAAGACCTAACACCGGGGAGCTGTTTTTT.

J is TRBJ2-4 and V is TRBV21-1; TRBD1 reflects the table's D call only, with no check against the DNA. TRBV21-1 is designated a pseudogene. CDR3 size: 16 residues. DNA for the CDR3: TGTGCCAGCAGCAATTTGGGGACAGGGCACAAAAACATTCAGTACTTC. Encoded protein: CASSNLGTGHKNIQYF.

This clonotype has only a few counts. In DNA, the CDR3 is TGCAGTGCCCAGTCCTCTGGAAACACCATATATTTT. Its protein is CSAQSSGNTIYF. This chain connects TRBV20-1 to TRBJ1-3, with no clear D. The germline V and J ends were trimmed by 6 bases and 0 bases, with 6 bases remaining between them. This CDR3 comprises 12 residues. Germline CDR1 DFQATT, CDR2 SNEGSKA (reference sequence).

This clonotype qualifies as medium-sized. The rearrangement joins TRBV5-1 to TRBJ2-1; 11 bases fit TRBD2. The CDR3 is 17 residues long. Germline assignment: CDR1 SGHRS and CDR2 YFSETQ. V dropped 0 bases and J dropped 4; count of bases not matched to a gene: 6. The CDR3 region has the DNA TGCGCCAGCAGCTTGGCCCCCCTAGCGGGGGGTTACAATGAGCAGTTCTTC. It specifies CASSLAPLAGGYNEQFF.